This T cell receptor (beta chain) comes out of a study of OX40 agonist ivuxolimab in advanced cancers. Across the whole study: Each patient was given ivuxolimab into a vein every 2 weeks, at 0.01 to 10 mg/kg.

Produced via immunoSEQ multiplex PCR; TCRdb's table is partial and in-frame only. The sample shows more than 15,000 clones, approximately 80% of them seen only once. The V gene's germline CDR1 is MDHEN and CDR2 SYDVKM. The V end lost 5 bases, the J end lost 8 bases, and 22 bases lay between the germline ends. This CDR3 is built from 16 residues. For this clone: Its antigen is undetermined.

Whole-study findings and limits: At 0.1 to 3.0 mg/kg, clonal expansion of CD4+ and CD8+ blood T cells had occurred by week 6.

Sequences were derived from CD4+ or CD8+ T cells sorted from blood, sampled in a trial of the OX40 agonist ivuxolimab. The genes are TRBV28 and TRBJ2-1, with D tentatively TRBD1 (6 bases). The receptor comes from an adult with an advanced solid tumor such as melanoma, head and neck, liver or kidney cancer. The CDR3 DNA reads as TGTGCCAGCAGTCCACTCCTAGAACAGGGTTCCCATGAGCAGTTCTTC. This translates into CASSPLLEQGSHEQFF.